Listed below are T cell receptor beta chains from one sample, sequenced in a study of control samples from healthy donors and cancer patients. Sequencing used immunoSEQ multiplex PCR; TCRdb keeps in-frame clones, though not all of them. This sample has 100,000 to 150,000 clones, with more than 80% found just once. The specimen was blood. These receptors were obtained from a man aged 40-50 years in good health. Each CDR3 is given with its conserved first and last residue. The order of the fields is D gene, J gene, V gene, clone size, CDR3 protein, CDR3 DNA. A D gene is named only where the DNA matches it firmly. For some rows the clone size is stated as once, few or many, or as a class when expanded; others skip it.

-	TRBJ1-6	TRBV30	-	CAWRKVRSPLHF	TGTGCCTGGAGAAAGGTGCGTTCACCCCTCCACTTT
TRBD1	TRBJ2-3	TRBV5-1	-	CASSGDRGPFGNTQYF	TGCGCCAGCAGCGGGGACAGGGGGCCTTTTGGAAATACGCAGTATTTT
TRBD2	TRBJ2-1	TRBV6-6	-	CASSTSGGRYEQFF	TGTGCCAGCAGCACTAGCGGGGGGAGGTATGAGCAGTTCTTC
-	TRBJ2-5	TRBV3-1/TRBV3-2	-	CASSPSPKETQYF	TGTGCCAGCAGCCCCAGCCCGAAAGAGACCCAGTACTTC
-	TRBJ2-7	TRBV7-9	-	CASSPGGAGFYEQYF	TGTGCCAGCAGCCCAGGGGGGGCAGGATTCTACGAGCAGTACTTC
-	TRBJ1-1	TRBV12-3/TRBV12-4	-	CASSFQGREAFF	TGTGCCAGCAGTTTCCAGGGTCGGGAAGCTTTCTTT
-	TRBJ1-1	TRBV2	-	CATEKAEAFF	TGTGCCACAGAGAAAGCGGAAGCTTTCTTT
-	TRBJ2-5	TRBV10-3	-	CAISPGPMETQYF	TGTGCCATCAGCCCCGGCCCGATGGAGACCCAGTACTTC
TRBD1	TRBJ1-6	TRBV7-2	-	CASSQGAGNSPLHF	TGTGCCAGCAGTCAGGGGGCGGGTAATTCACCCCTCCACTTT
-	TRBJ1-5	TRBV12-3/TRBV12-4	-	CASSFLRDQPQHF	TGTGCCAGCAGTTTTTTAAGAGATCAGCCCCAGCATTTT
-	TRBJ2-1	TRBV30	-	CAWSVSNEQFF	TGTGCCTGGAGTGTATCGAATGAGCAGTTCTTC
TRBD2	TRBJ2-5	TRBV6-5	-	CATGGRETQYF	TGTGCAACGGGGGGTCGGGAGACCCAGTACTTC
-	TRBJ1-1	TRBV3-1/TRBV3-2	-	CASSQDPGRVYTEAFF	TGTGCCAGCAGCCAAGATCCGGGCAGGGTCTACACTGAAGCTTTCTTT
-	TRBJ1-2	TRBV11-2	-	CASSLEIDYGYTF	TGTGCCAGCAGCTTAGAAATTGACTATGGCTACACCTTC
-	TRBJ1-1	TRBV9	once	CASSVGFTEAFF	TGTGCCAGCAGCGTAGGGTTCACTGAAGCTTTCTTT
-	TRBJ2-6	TRBV6-1	-	CASSEWGSGANVLTF	TGTGCCAGCAGTGAATGGGGGTCTGGGGCCAACGTCCTGACTTTC
-	TRBJ1-2	TRBV7-2	-	CASSSRSHGFGYTF	TGTGCCAGCAGCTCTCGGAGTCATGGGTTTGGCTACACCTTC
TRBD1	TRBJ1-2	TRBV19	-	CASSMTGTGYHYGYTF	TGTGCCAGTAGTATGACCGGGACAGGGTACCACTATGGCTACACCTTC
-	TRBJ2-2	TRBV5-1	-	CASMAGGDTGELFF	TGCGCCAGCATGGCGGGTGGAGACACCGGGGAGCTGTTTTTT
-	TRBJ1-5	TRBV19	-	CASSQGRDNQPQHF	TGTGCCAGTAGTCAGGGGCGGGACAATCAGCCCCAGCATTTT
-	TRBJ1-1	TRBV14	-	CASSPNSGPVAFF	TGTGCCAGCAGCCCCAACAGCGGGCCTGTAGCTTTCTTT
-	TRBJ1-2	TRBV5-6	-	CASSISSNYGYTF	TGTGCCAGCAGCATTTCCAGTAACTATGGCTACACCTTC
-	TRBJ1-1	TRBV5-1	-	CASSAPGQMNTEAFF	TGCGCCAGCAGCGCGCCGGGACAAATGAACACTGAAGCTTTCTTT
-	TRBJ1-5	TRBV23-1	-	CASSHHGDRVGQPQHF	TGCGCCAGCAGTCACCACGGGGACCGCGTTGGGCAGCCCCAGCATTTT
-	TRBJ1-5	TRBV7-2	-	CASSLRMGTPQHF	TGTGCCAGCAGCCTTAGAATGGGGACGCCCCAGCATTTT
TRBD2	TRBJ2-7	TRBV7-9	-	CASAPPGRPAGEQYF	TGTGCCAGCGCCCCGCCGGGACGGCCAGCGGGGGAGCAGTACTTC
-	TRBJ1-1	TRBV4-1	-	CASSQEGAGTEAFF	TGCGCCAGCAGCCAGGAAGGGGCTGGCACTGAAGCTTTCTTT
-	TRBJ1-1	TRBV11-2	-	CASSLDFKGPEAFF	TGTGCCAGCAGCTTAGATTTTAAGGGCCCTGAAGCTTTCTTT
-	TRBJ1-5	TRBV30	few	CAWSERQAGQPQHF	TGTGCCTGGAGCGAAAGACAGGCGGGTCAGCCCCAGCATTTT
-	TRBJ2-7	TRBV3-1/TRBV3-2	-	CASSLQPSSYEQYF	TGTGCCAGCAGCCTTCAACCGAGCTCCTACGAGCAGTACTTC
-	TRBJ2-3	TRBV5-1	-	CASSLGRSTDTQYF	TGCGCCAGCAGCTTGGGACGCAGCACAGATACGCAGTATTTT
TRBD1	TRBJ1-2	TRBV4-1	-	CASSPTLNDRAGDYGYTF	TGCGCCAGCAGCCCGACCCTCAATGACAGGGCAGGTGATTACGGCTACACCTTC
TRBD1	TRBJ2-7	TRBV15	-	CATSRDRAPDEQYF	TGTGCCACCAGCAGGGACAGGGCCCCCGACGAGCAGTACTTC
TRBD2	TRBJ2-5	TRBV6-1	-	CASSEAGGGGGQETQYF	TGTGCCAGCAGTGAAGCGGGAGGCGGGGGGGGCCAAGAGACCCAGTACTTC
-	TRBJ2-7	TRBV5-4	-	CASSGDNSYEQYF	TGTGCCAGCAGCGGGGACAACTCCTACGAGCAGTACTTC
-	TRBJ2-3	TRBV28	-	CASSSPSDTQYF	TGTGCCAGCAGTTCGCCCTCGGATACGCAGTATTTT
-	TRBJ2-1	TRBV6-5	-	CASSPSRSSYNEQFF	TGTGCCAGCAGTCCATCCAGGAGCTCCTACAATGAGCAGTTCTTC
-	TRBJ1-2	TRBV14	-	CASSQGPPGSYGYTF	TGTGCCAGCAGCCAAGGGCCCCCAGGAAGCTATGGCTACACCTTC
-	TRBJ1-5	TRBV5-6	-	CASSAGAQPQHF	TGTGCCAGCAGCGCAGGGGCTCAGCCCCAGCATTTT
TRBD1	TRBJ2-7	TRBV19	once	CASSRGQGTSEQYF	TGTGCCAGTAGCAGGGGACAGGGAACCTCCGAGCAGTACTTC
-	TRBJ2-1	TRBV11-3	-	CASPRGSLNEQFF	TGTGCCAGCCCAAGAGGGAGTCTCAATGAGCAGTTCTTC
-	TRBJ2-5	TRBV12-3/TRBV12-4	-	CASSFRLKETQYF	TGTGCCAGCAGTTTTAGGCTCAAAGAGACCCAGTACTTC
-	TRBJ2-7	TRBV4-2	-	CASSQGPSYEQYF	TGTGCCAGCAGCCAGGGGCCCTCCTACGAGCAGTACTTC